This T cell receptor beta chain derives from a study of blood T cells in healthy people across ages. The CDR3 totals 13 residues. Germline V gene data show CDR1 as SGDLS and CDR2 as YYNGEE. V gave up 1 base and J gave up 10 bases, with 11 bases separating them. General study results and limits: Donors of long life had a larger count of naive CD4+ cells and greater diversity than aged donors. As naive T cell percentage varied, TCR beta diversity correlated strongly with it. The study regarded diversity estimates from one million T cells as underestimates.

In the case of this clonotype: The antigen is not known.

A second PCR of roughly 7 to 11 cycles used a sample-barcoded 5' primer and a J-beta primer mix. Researchers report that a template-switch adaptor with 12 random nucleotides tagged each cDNA molecule. TCRdb itself ran the 5' RACE reads through MiXCR, one entry per CDR3 protein. Of roughly 700,000 distinct CDR3 sequences listed, about 32% are singletons. This clonotype originated in a woman older than 75 in good health. Sequenced sample: blood. The J gene is TRBJ1-4, the V gene TRBV9; a possible D gene is TRBD1 (5 bases). For the CDR3, the DNA is TGTGCCAGCAGCGTAAGCAGGGAAGGAAAACTGTTTTTT. Encoded protein: CASSVSREGKLFF.